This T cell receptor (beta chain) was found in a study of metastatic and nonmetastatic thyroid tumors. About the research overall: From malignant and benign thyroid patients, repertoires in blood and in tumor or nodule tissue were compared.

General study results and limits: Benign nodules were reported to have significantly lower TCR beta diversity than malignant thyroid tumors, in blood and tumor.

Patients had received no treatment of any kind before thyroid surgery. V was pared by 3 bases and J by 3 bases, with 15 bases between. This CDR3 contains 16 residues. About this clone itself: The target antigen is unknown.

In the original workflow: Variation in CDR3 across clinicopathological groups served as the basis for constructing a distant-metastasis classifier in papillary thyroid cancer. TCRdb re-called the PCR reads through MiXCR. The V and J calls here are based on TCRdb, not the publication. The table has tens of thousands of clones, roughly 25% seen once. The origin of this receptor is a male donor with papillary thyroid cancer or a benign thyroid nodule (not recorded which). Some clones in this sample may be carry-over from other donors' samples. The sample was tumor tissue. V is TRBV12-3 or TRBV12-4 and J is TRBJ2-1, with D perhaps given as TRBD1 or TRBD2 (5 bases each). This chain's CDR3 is CASSFITGRIYNEQFF. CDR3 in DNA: TGTGCCAGCAGTTTCATCACGGGACGGATCTACAATGAGCAGTTCTTC.